This T cell receptor beta chain was profiled in a study of blood T cell repertoires in COVID-19. Study processing details: Reference gene primer amplification in the assay estimated nucleated cell counts. Here immunoSEQ multiplex PCR was the method, and the copy in TCRdb shows in-frame clones only, minus some. V, J and clone size were drawn from that table, and D and trimming were deduced from the DNA. Here the sample spans hundreds of thousands of clones, approximately 83% being singletons. Germline CDR1 and CDR2: LGHDT and YNNKEL (reference sequence). Trimming shortened V by 1 base and J by 4 bases, and 10 bases separated the two germline ends. CDR3 length: 14 residues.

Specimen: PBMCs or T cells enriched from blood (not recorded which). This sequence was found in a woman between 40 and 50 years old who had been exposed to COVID-19. J is TRBJ1-1 and V is TRBV3-1 (or the pseudogene TRBV3-2); D is unresolved. The CDR3 here is CASSQAGGGTEAFF. The DNA of the CDR3 is TGTGCCAGCAGCCAAGCTGGCGGCGGCACTGAAGCTTTCTTT.